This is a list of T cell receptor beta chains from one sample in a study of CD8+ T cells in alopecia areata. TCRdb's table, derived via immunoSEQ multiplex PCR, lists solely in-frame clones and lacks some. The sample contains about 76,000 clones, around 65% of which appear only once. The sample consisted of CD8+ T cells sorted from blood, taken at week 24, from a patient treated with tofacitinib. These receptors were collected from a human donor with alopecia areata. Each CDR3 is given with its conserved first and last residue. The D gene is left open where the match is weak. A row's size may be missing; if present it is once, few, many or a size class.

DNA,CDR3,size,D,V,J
TGTGCCAGCTCGCGACAGGTGGGGAACACTGAAGCTTTCTTT,CASSRQVGNTEAFF,.,.,TRBV18,TRBJ1-1
TGTGCCAGCAGCGTAGGAGGGGACACTGAAGCTTTCTTT,CASSVGGDTEAFF,.,.,TRBV9,TRBJ1-1
TGTGCCAGCAGCTTAAAGAACCCTGCCACAGATACGCAGTATTTT,CASSLKNPATDTQYF,.,.,TRBV7-6,TRBJ2-3
TGTGCCAGCAGCTTAGAAGGGACAGGGCCCAACTATGGCTACACCTTC,CASSLEGTGPNYGYTF,.,TRBD1,TRBV13,TRBJ1-2
TGTGCCAGCAGCGCGGGACTAGCGGGCCAGGTCTCCTACGAGCAGTACTTC,CASSAGLAGQVSYEQYF,.,TRBD2,TRBV5-6,TRBJ2-7
TGTGCCAGCAGCCCCCCGACAGGGAACGGTGAGCAGTTCTTC,CASSPPTGNGEQFF,.,TRBD1,TRBV13,TRBJ2-1
TGTGCCAGCAGCGTCACAGGCGCCGGGGAGCTGTTTTTT,CASSVTGAGELFF,.,.,TRBV7-2,TRBJ2-2
TGTGCCAGCAGTCCGCGGGGGGTAGGGGAGCTGTTTTTT,CASSPRGVGELFF,.,TRBD2,TRBV27,TRBJ2-2
TGTGCCTCGATGGGGTCCTACGAGCAGTACTTC,CASMGSYEQYF,.,.,TRBV7-9,TRBJ2-7
TGCGCCAGCAGCTTAGGACAGATGAACACTGAAGCTTTCTTT,CASSLGQMNTEAFF,once,.,TRBV5-1,TRBJ1-1
TGTGCCAGCAGTTTTGGGGGACAGTCCTACGAGCAGTACTTC,CASSFGGQSYEQYF,.,TRBD1,TRBV27,TRBJ2-7
TGTGCCAGCAGCTTTGGACACGAGACCCAGTACTTC,CASSFGHETQYF,few,.,TRBV7-9,TRBJ2-5
TGCAGCGTTGTAGGGGAAGATGGAAACACCATATATTTT,CSVVGEDGNTIYF,.,.,TRBV29-1,TRBJ1-3
TGTGCCAGCAGCTTTAGACAGGCCTACGAGCAGTACTTC,CASSFRQAYEQYF,.,.,TRBV5-6,TRBJ2-7
TGTGCCAGCAGCGTACAGCCCGACTCTGAAGCTTTCTTT,CASSVQPDSEAFF,.,.,TRBV9,TRBJ1-1
TGTGCCAGCAGCTTCGGTAACTCCTATAATTCACCCCTCCACTTT,CASSFGNSYNSPLHF,.,.,TRBV5-6,TRBJ1-6
TGTGCCAGCAGTTACGGGAGAAGCAATGAGCAGTTCTTC,CASSYGRSNEQFF,.,.,TRBV6-5,TRBJ2-1
TGTGCCAGCAGGGCTAGCGGGAATTACGAGCAGTACTTC,CASRASGNYEQYF,.,TRBD2,TRBV27,TRBJ2-7
TGTGCCAGCAGCTTGGATGGGTTATCTAGCACAGATACGCAGTATTTT,CASSLDGLSSTDTQYF,.,.,TRBV5-6,TRBJ2-3
TGTGCCTGCGTAACCTCCTACGAGCAGTACTTC,CACVTSYEQYF,.,.,TRBV30,TRBJ2-7
TGTGCCAGCAGCCATATAGTGGGGCAAGAGACCCAGTACTTC,CASSHIVGQETQYF,.,.,TRBV13,TRBJ2-5
TGCAGCGTGGTGGCTGGGGACTATGGCTACACCTTC,CSVVAGDYGYTF,.,.,TRBV29-1,TRBJ1-2
TGTGCCAGCAGTTCACTCTACGAGCAGTACTTC,CASSSLYEQYF,few,.,TRBV28,TRBJ2-7
TGTGCCAGCAGTCAACTAGCGGGAACCACAGATACGCAGTATTTT,CASSQLAGTTDTQYF,.,TRBD2,TRBV6-5,TRBJ2-3
TGCGCCAGCAGCCAAGTCAGGGGGTCCAATCAGCCCCAGCATTTT,CASSQVRGSNQPQHF,.,TRBD1,TRBV4-3,TRBJ1-5